Following are 22 T cell receptor beta chains from one sample sequenced in a study of brain T cells in children with intractable seizures. Assay: immunoSEQ multiplex PCR; the TCRdb copy retains only in-frame clones and omits some. The sample yields roughly 110,000 clones, 94% seen once. The sample was peripheral blood, taken at surgery. These TCRs come from a boy under three years old with hemimegalencephaly and intractable seizures.

The chain employs TRBV18 and TRBJ1-5; D is ambiguous. Trimming removed 0 bases from V and 0 bases from J, with 0 bases in between. The CDR3 spans 13 residues. Per the germline V gene, CDR1 is KGHSH and CDR2 is LQKENI. CDR3 loop: CASSPPSNQPQHF. In DNA form, the CDR3 reads TGTGCCAGCTCACCACCTAGCAATCAGCCCCAGCATTTT. Complete variable domain (other parts from reference TRBV18 and TRBJ1-5): NAGVMQNPRHLVRRRGQEARLRCSPMKGHSHVYWYRQLPEEGLKFMVYLQKENIIDESGMPKERFSAEFPKEGPSILRIQQVVRGDSAAYFCASSPPSNQPQHFGDGTRLSIL.

The genes are TRBV7-9 and TRBJ2-5; 7 bases fit TRBD1. CDR1 and CDR2 (germline): SEHNR, FQNEAQ (reference sequence). This CDR3 spans 14 amino acids. V lost 4 bases and J lost 0; bases outside the gene matches: 2. DNA of the CDR3: TGTGCCAGCAGCTCCACAGGGGACCAAGAGACCCAGTACTTC. This gives the protein CASSSTGDQETQYF.

V gene TRBV7-9 combines with J gene TRBJ2-7; 13 bases agree with TRBD2. This CDR3 is 17 amino acids long. Trimming at V came to 2 bases and at J to 1 base, leaving 5 bases not matched to a gene. CDR1 SEHNR and CDR2 FQNEAQ come from the germline V gene (reference sequence). This CDR3 reads CASSLRPGLAGSYEQYF. In DNA form, the CDR3 reads TGTGCCAGCAGCTTAAGGCCGGGACTAGCGGGGTCCTACGAGCAGTACTTC.

The chain links TRBV27 to TRBJ2-5; a weak D match, TRBD2 (7 bases). The CDR3 extends over 16 amino acids. CDR1 and CDR2 from the germline V gene are MNHEY and SMNVEV (reference sequence). The V end lost 5 bases, the J end lost 2 bases, and 18 bases lay between the germline ends. The CDR3 sequence: CASSPRTSRGQETQYF. The CDR3 coding sequence is TGTGCCAGCAGTCCTCGGACTAGTAGGGGGCAAGAGACCCAGTACTTC.

V is TRBV9 and J is TRBJ2-3, with D possibly TRBD2 on 7 matching bases. The CDR3 has 12 residues. V lost 0 bases and J 10 bases, leaving 9 bases between the germline ends. Germline V CDR1 and CDR2: SGDLS, YYNGEE. The CDR3 DNA follows: TGTGCCAGCAGCGTAGGGGGGGGGCCGCAGTATTTT. It encodes CASSVGGGPQYF. Drawing the rest from reference TRBV9 and TRBJ2-3, the complete variable domain is DSGVTQTPKHLITATGQRVTLRCSPRSGDLSVYWYQQSLDQGLQFLIQYYNGEERAKGNILERFSAQQFPDLHSELNLSSLELGDSALYFCASSVGGGPQYFGPGTRLTVL.

V and J are TRBV7-9 and TRBJ1-4; 7 bases line up with TRBD1. CDR3 length: 13 residues. CDR1 and CDR2 from the germline V gene are SEHNR and FQNEAQ (reference sequence). Losses at the gene ends were 2 bases for V and 10 bases for J; bases not matched to a gene: 4. CDR3 DNA: TGTGCCAGCAGCTTACAGGGGGGGACAAAACTGTTTTTT. Its protein is CASSLQGGTKLFF.

This clone was counted once. The chain uses TRBV7-8 and TRBJ2-4, with 10 bases that match TRBD2. V trimming: 0 bases; J trimming: 9 bases; junction bases outside the gene matches: 5. Germline V gene data show CDR1 as SGHVS and CDR2 as FQNEAQ. This CDR3 spans 15 amino acids. CDR3 coding DNA: TGTGCCAGCAGCTTAGCGGCTAGCGGGAGAAGCATTCAGTACTTC. As protein: CASSLAASGRSIQYF.

The chain is built from TRBV7-3 and TRBJ2-3, with 12 bases matching TRBD2. The length of the CDR3 is 18 residues. From germline, CDR1 is SGHTA and CDR2 FQGTGA. With 0 bases clipped from V and 2 bases from J, the junction kept 6 bases outside the gene matches. CDR3 residues: CASSLTPGLAGHTDTQYF. DNA for the CDR3: TGTGCCAGCAGCTTAACCCCAGGACTAGCGGGACACACAGATACGCAGTATTTT.

V gene TRBV7-9 combines with J gene TRBJ2-3, with 8 bases fitting TRBD2. Germline V gives CDR1 SEHNR, CDR2 FQNEAQ (reference sequence). The junction had 7 bases not matched to a gene; V was cut back by 5 bases and J by 3 bases. CDR3 length equals 15 residues. CDR3 protein: CASSQSGSGTDTQYF. The CDR3 region has the DNA TGTGCCAGCAGCCAGAGCGGGAGTGGGACAGATACGCAGTATTTT.

The chain links TRBV13 to TRBJ1-1; no reliable D call. Trimming stripped 4 bases from V and 1 base from J, with 13 bases between. CDR3 size: 15 residues. Germline CDR1 and CDR2: PRHDT and FYEKMQ (reference sequence). CDR3 sequence (DNA): TGTGCCAGCAGCTCCACTGCAGCAGCGAACACTGAAGCTTTCTTT. Translation gives CASSSTAAANTEAFF.

The rearrangement links TRBV11-3 to TRBJ2-3; a possible D gene is TRBD2 (6 bases). The V end lost 5 bases, the J end lost 6 bases, and 21 bases lay between the germline ends. The CDR3 loop spans 16 amino acids. Germline-derived CDR1 and CDR2 are SGHNT and YENEEA. CDR3 amino acids: CASSPSGGRPGDTQYF. CDR3 sequence (DNA): TGTGCCAGCAGCCCTTCCGGGGGACGGCCTGGGGATACGCAGTATTTT.

The chain recombines TRBV6-5 with TRBJ1-3; D call uncertain. V gave up 8 bases and J gave up 5 bases, with 16 bases separating them. The CDR3 has 14 residues. The germline CDR1 and CDR2 sequences are MNHEY and SVGAGI. CDR3 nucleotide sequence: TGTGCCAGCGGCCAGATCCGTGCGAGAAACACCATATATTTT. Protein sequence: CASGQIRARNTIYF.

The chain recombines TRBV2 with TRBJ2-7, with D perhaps TRBD1 (6 bases). The V gene's germline CDR1 is SNHLY and CDR2 FYNNEI. The CDR3 extends over 15 amino acids. The ends were cut back, 4 bases at V and 9 bases at J, with 22 bases in the middle. Here the CDR3 reads CASSVRGHKGIRQYF. The DNA for the CDR3 is TGTGCCAGCAGTGTAAGGGGACATAAAGGGATCCGGCAGTACTTC.

This clone was seen just once. The genes are TRBV2 and TRBJ2-7, with D possibly called TRBD1 or TRBD2 (5 bases each). The V gene lost 4 bases and the J gene lost 0 bases, with 13 bases spanning the gap. From germline, CDR1 is SNHLY and CDR2 FYNNEI. The CDR3 spans 15 residues. CDR3: CASSVGRDSSYEQYF. CDR3 DNA: TGTGCCAGCAGTGTGGGACGTGATAGCTCCTACGAGCAGTACTTC.

The chain carries TRBV6-5 and TRBJ2-1; D gene ambiguous. Germline loops: CDR1 MNHEY, CDR2 SVGAGI. The CDR3 extends over 14 amino acids. The germline V and J ends were trimmed by 2 bases and 3 bases, with 8 bases remaining between them. The CDR3 spells CASSYQSSYNEQFF. The CDR3 DNA is TGTGCCAGCAGTTACCAGAGCAGCTACAATGAGCAGTTCTTC.

The rearrangement links TRBV4-1 to TRBJ2-3; either TRBD1 or TRBD2 may fit D (5 bases each). In germline, CDR1 is MGHRA, CDR2 YSYEKL. The CDR3 is 15 amino acids. Trimming took 0 bases from V and 3 from J, leaving 10 bases between them. The CDR3 bases are TGCGCCAGCAGCCAAGAGAGTGGGGGTACAGATACGCAGTATTTT. Encoded protein: CASSQESGGTDTQYF.

V and J are TRBV28 and TRBJ2-5; D ambiguous. V shed 3 bases and J shed 5 bases, with 10 bases lying between them. This CDR3 contains 13 residues. CDR1 is MDHEN and CDR2 is SYDVKM in the germline V gene. In DNA form, the CDR3 reads TGTGCCAGCAGTTTTAAGTCGCGGGAGACCCAGTACTTC. Translating gives CASSFKSRETQYF.

J is TRBJ2-5 and V is TRBV24-1, with 11 positions matching TRBD1. The CDR3 sequence is 18 residues long. V shed 9 bases and J 2 bases; nucleotides not matched to a gene: 16. Looked up from germline, CDR1 is KGHDR and CDR2 is SFDVKD. This CDR3 reads CATEHRDRGEPLQETQYF. DNA of the CDR3: TGTGCCACCGAACACCGGGACAGGGGGGAACCCCTACAAGAGACCCAGTACTTC.

The chain carries TRBV28 and TRBJ1-5, with D perhaps TRBD1 (5 bases). V was trimmed by 6 bases and J by 3 bases, leaving 24 bases between them. CDR1 MDHEN and CDR2 SYDVKM come from the germline V gene. The CDR3 covers 18 residues. The DNA for the CDR3 is TGTGCCAGCAGGGAGGGCCTGTCAGGTGTCGGGGCCAATCAGCCCCAGCATTTT. Protein: CASREGLSGVGANQPQHF.

The V call is TRBV19, the J call TRBJ1-1; D unresolved. Trimming took off 5 bases at V and 0 bases at J, with 7 bases between the two ends. CDR3 length: 13 residues. Per the germline V gene, CDR1 is LNHDA and CDR2 is SQIVND (reference sequence). The CDR3, as DNA: TGTGCCAGTAGTGCTCAGATGAACACTGAAGCTTTCTTT. It codes for CASSAQMNTEAFF.

The rearrangement links TRBV5-1 to TRBJ2-3, with a possible D match to TRBD2 (5 bases). Germline V gives CDR1 SGHRS, CDR2 YFSETQ. The CDR3 sequence is 12 residues long. V was clipped by 2 bases and J by 5 bases, with 6 bases between them. CDR3 in DNA: TGCGCCAGCAGCTTCGGGGAAGATACGCAGTATTTT. Its translation is CASSFGEDTQYF.

This chain links TRBV2 with TRBJ1-2; a possible D gene is TRBD1 (5 bases). CDR3 length equals 14 residues. Trimming removed 6 bases at V and 0 bases at J, with 11 bases between. In germline, CDR1 is SNHLY, CDR2 FYNNEI. CDR3 coding DNA: TGTGCCAGCAGCGGGACCTCGCCTAACTATGGCTACACCTTC. Its protein is CASSGTSPNYGYTF.